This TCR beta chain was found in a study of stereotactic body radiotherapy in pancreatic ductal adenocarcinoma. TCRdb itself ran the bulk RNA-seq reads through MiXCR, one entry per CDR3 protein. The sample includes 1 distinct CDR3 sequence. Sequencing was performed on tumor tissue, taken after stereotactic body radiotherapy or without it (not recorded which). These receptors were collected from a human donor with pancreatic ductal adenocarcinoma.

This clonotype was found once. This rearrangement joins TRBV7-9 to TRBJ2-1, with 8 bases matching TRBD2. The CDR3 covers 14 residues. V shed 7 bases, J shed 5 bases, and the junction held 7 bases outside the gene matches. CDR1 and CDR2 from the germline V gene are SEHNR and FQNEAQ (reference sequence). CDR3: CASKLAAQNNEQFF. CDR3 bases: TGTGCCAGCAAACTAGCGGCCCAGAACAATGAGCAGTTCTTC.